Listed below are T cell receptor beta chains from one sample, sequenced in a study of OX40 agonist ivuxolimab in advanced cancers. The repertoire was sequenced with immunoSEQ multiplex PCR; TCRdb's copy has only in-frame clones and lacks some. The table has 100,000 to 150,000 clones, about nine tenths seen once. The sample consisted of CD4+ or CD8+ T cells sorted from blood, taken in a trial of the OX40 agonist ivuxolimab. The receptors shown here come from an adult with an advanced solid tumor such as melanoma, head and neck, liver or kidney cancer. CDR3s include the opening cysteine and the closing phenylalanine or tryptophan. Fields, in order: clone size, J gene, V gene, D gene, CDR3 length, CDR3 protein, CDR3 DNA. A D gene is named only where the DNA matches it firmly. The size entry is marked missing in some rows and otherwise reads once, few, many or a size class.

.,TRBJ2-4,TRBV4-1,.,17,CASSQEVVALAKNIQYF,TGCGCCAGCAGCCAAGAAGTAGTAGCCCTAGCCAAAAACATTCAGTACTTC
.,TRBJ2-1,TRBV6-5,TRBD2,16,CASSYSSSGRAGEQFF,TGTGCCAGCAGTTACTCTTCTAGCGGGAGGGCTGGTGAGCAGTTCTTC
.,TRBJ2-1,TRBV7-9,TRBD2,17,CASSPTITSGTYNEQFF,TGTGCCAGCAGCCCCACTATTACTAGCGGGACATACAATGAGCAGTTCTTC
.,TRBJ2-6,TRBV19,.,17,CASSQILRNSGANVLTF,TGTGCCAGTAGCCAGATATTGAGGAACTCTGGGGCCAACGTCCTGACTTTC
.,TRBJ1-5,TRBV7-2,.,12,CASSSNRGPQHF,TGTGCCAGCAGCTCCAATCGGGGGCCCCAGCATTTT
.,TRBJ2-7,TRBV11-3,.,15,CASSLGGARTYEQYF,TGTGCCAGCAGCTTAGGGGGGGCCCGAACCTACGAGCAGTACTTC
.,TRBJ2-5,TRBV14,TRBD1,16,CASSQEGTGDRETQYF,TGTGCCAGCAGCCAAGAAGGGACAGGGGACCGGGAGACCCAGTACTTC
.,TRBJ1-1,TRBV27,.,14,CASNEQGRNTEAFF,TGTGCCAGCAACGAACAGGGTCGGAACACTGAAGCTTTCTTT
.,TRBJ2-1,TRBV7-9,.,18,CASSSPSLGGGGYNEQFF,TGTGCCAGCAGCTCCCCGTCCCTTGGGGGAGGGGGCTACAATGAGCAGTTCTTC
.,TRBJ2-1,TRBV18,TRBD1,15,CASSLRDRAYNEQFF,TGTGCCAGCTCACTCCGGGACAGGGCCTACAATGAGCAGTTCTTC
.,TRBJ1-1,TRBV6-5,.,16,CASSYGGGFWNTEAFF,TGTGCCAGCAGTTACGGTGGGGGTTTCTGGAACACTGAAGCTTTCTTT
.,TRBJ2-7,TRBV5-1,.,15,CASSLGLGFSYEQYF,TGCGCCAGCAGCTTGGGCCTCGGTTTCTCCTACGAGCAGTACTTC
.,TRBJ2-1,TRBV28,TRBD1,14,CASSGTGDVDEQFF,TGTGCCAGTTCGGGGACAGGGGATGTCGATGAGCAGTTCTTC
.,TRBJ2-1,TRBV5-5,.,17,CASSLGTGQAIYNEQFF,TGTGCCAGCAGCTTGGGGACCGGACAAGCGATCTACAATGAGCAGTTCTTC
.,TRBJ2-1,TRBV5-6,TRBD2,15,CASSLDGRGRNEQFF,TGTGCCAGCAGCTTAGACGGGAGGGGAAGGAATGAGCAGTTCTTC
.,TRBJ2-2,TRBV28,.,11,CASERAKRMFF,TGTGCCAGCGAGCGGGCTAAGAGGATGTTTTTT
few,TRBJ1-2,TRBV4-1,TRBD1,12,CASSHRGLGYTF,TGCGCCAGCAGCCACAGGGGGCTTGGCTACACCTTC
.,TRBJ2-1,TRBV11-3,TRBD2,15,CASSLSAGGYNEQFF,TGTGCCAGCAGCTTAAGTGCGGGAGGCTACAATGAGCAGTTCTTC
.,TRBJ2-1,TRBV27,TRBD2,16,CASSRASGRSSDEQFF,TGTGCCAGCAGCCGGGCTAGCGGGAGGAGTTCGGATGAGCAGTTCTTC
.,TRBJ1-2,TRBV6-1,TRBD1,15,CASRTTGVFNYGYTF,TGTGCCAGCAGGACGACAGGGGTCTTTAACTATGGCTACACCTTC
.,TRBJ2-6,TRBV7-6,.,16,CASSATITGTGNVLTF,TGTGCCAGCAGCGCCACAATAACCGGGACTGGGAACGTCCTGACTTTC
.,TRBJ2-6,TRBV2,TRBD2,15,CASSEVTSAAPVLTF,TGTGCCAGCAGTGAGGTGACTAGCGCAGCTCCCGTCCTGACTTTC
.,TRBJ1-3,TRBV5-1,.,16,CASSLSHSGSGNTIYF,TGCGCCAGCAGCTTGTCCCACAGCGGTTCTGGAAACACCATATATTTT
.,TRBJ1-5,TRBV28,.,17,CASSPIFGGKSDQPQHF,TGTGCCAGCAGCCCGATCTTCGGAGGGAAGAGCGATCAGCCCCAGCATTTT
.,TRBJ2-1,TRBV10-3,TRBD1,15,CAISETGGTYNEQFF,TGTGCCATCTCGGAGACAGGGGGCACGTACAATGAGCAGTTCTTC
.,TRBJ2-2,TRBV28,TRBD2,17,CASSSGTSGSYTGELFF,TGTGCCAGCAGCTCCGGGACTAGCGGGAGTTACACCGGGGAGCTGTTTTTT
.,TRBJ2-3,TRBV7-8,.,12,CASSPSTDTQYF,TGTGCCAGCAGCCCGAGCACAGATACGCAGTATTTT
.,TRBJ2-7,TRBV6-6,TRBD2,15,CASSYSGTSWDEQYF,TGTGCCAGCAGTTACTCCGGGACTAGCTGGGACGAGCAGTACTTC
.,TRBJ1-6,TRBV30,TRBD1,13,CAGDRGVDSPLHF,TGTGCCGGTGACAGGGGGGTGGATTCACCCCTCCACTTT
.,TRBJ2-1,TRBV5-1,TRBD1,14,CASSSGTGYNEQFF,TGCGCCAGCAGCTCCGGGACAGGGTACAATGAGCAGTTCTTC
.,TRBJ2-2,TRBV28,TRBD2,16,CASSPPGLAGAGELFF,TGTGCCAGCAGTCCCCCGGGACTAGCGGGGGCCGGGGAGCTGTTTTTT
.,TRBJ2-1,TRBV11-2,.,14,CASSLDSAYNEQFF,TGTGCCAGCAGCTTAGATTCGGCCTACAATGAGCAGTTCTTC
.,TRBJ2-5,TRBV7-8,TRBD2,13,CASGGLDRETQYF,TGTGCCAGCGGTGGACTAGACCGAGAGACCCAGTACTTC
.,TRBJ2-3,TRBV19,.,18,CASSIGTHPGAHTDTQYF,TGTGCCAGTAGTATAGGCACCCACCCGGGGGCACACACAGATACGCAGTATTTT
.,TRBJ1-1,TRBV19,.,15,CASSREEGRWTEAFF,TGTGCCAGTAGTAGAGAGGAGGGGAGGTGGACTGAAGCTTTCTTT
.,TRBJ1-2,TRBV7-9,.,13,CASSLVSGGDYTF,TGTGCCAGCAGCTTAGTTTCCGGGGGAGACTACACCTTC
few,TRBJ1-2,TRBV15,.,13,CATSRETDYGYTF,TGTGCCACCAGCAGAGAGACTGACTATGGCTACACCTTC
.,TRBJ2-1,TRBV6-5,TRBD1,14,CASTGQGILDEQFF,TGTGCCAGCACCGGACAGGGTATTCTCGATGAGCAGTTCTTC
.,TRBJ2-1,TRBV6-4,TRBD2,11,CASSWGGEQFF,TGTGCCAGCAGTTGGGGGGGTGAGCAGTTCTTC
.,TRBJ2-7,TRBV19,TRBD1,14,CASSWGTGGGEQYF,TGTGCCAGTAGTTGGGGGACAGGGGGCGGAGAGCAGTACTTC
.,TRBJ1-1,TRBV19,TRBD1,14,CASSTRGRITEAFF,TGTGCCAGTAGTACCAGGGGGCGAATTACTGAAGCTTTCTTT
.,TRBJ1-4,TRBV6-5,.,16,CASSYALFPTNEKLFF,TGTGCCAGCAGTTACGCTCTTTTTCCAACTAATGAAAAACTGTTTTTT
once,TRBJ2-1,TRBV19,.,14,CASTQWGLYNEQFF,TGTGCCAGTACCCAATGGGGTCTGTACAATGAGCAGTTCTTC
.,TRBJ2-1,TRBV9,.,15,CASSPRTPPDNEQFF,TGTGCCAGCAGCCCCAGGACCCCACCCGACAATGAGCAGTTCTTC
.,TRBJ2-7,TRBV5-1,.,14,CASTPGIGIYEQYF,TGCGCCAGCACCCCGGGCATTGGGATCTACGAGCAGTACTTC
once,TRBJ2-6,TRBV6-1,TRBD1,18,CASSEGGQGPSGANVLTF,TGTGCCAGCAGTGAAGGGGGACAGGGACCCTCTGGGGCCAACGTCCTGACTTTC